One and the same sample provided the 3 T cell receptor beta chains below, sequenced in a study of STAT5B mutations in CD4+ large granular lymphocyte leukemia. The method was immunoSEQ multiplex PCR; TCRdb's version includes in-frame clones alone and lacks a portion of them. The data hold 30,000 to 40,000 clones, with less than 80% observed a single time. Material for sequencing was CD4+ T cells from blood buffy coats. The receptor set was obtained from a human donor in good health.

The V gene is TRBV9, the J gene TRBJ1-5; D remains ambiguous. Germline CDR1 reads SGDLS; CDR2 reads YYNGEE. This CDR3 region has 12 residues. V dropped 0 bases and J dropped 2 bases, with 0 bases sitting between them. The CDR3 nucleotides are TGTGCCAGCAGCGTAGGCAATCAGCCCCAGCATTTT. The encoded protein is CASSVGNQPQHF. Using reference TRBV9 and TRBJ1-5 for the parts outside the CDR3, the full variable domain is DSGVTQTPKHLITATGQRVTLRCSPRSGDLSVYWYQQSLDQGLQFLIQYYNGEERAKGNILERFSAQQFPDLHSELNLSSLELGDSALYFCASSVGNQPQHFGDGTRLSIL.

This chain uses TRBV5-1 with TRBJ1-6; D call uncertain. V gave up 2 bases and J gave up 12 bases, with 18 bases separating them. The CDR3 contains 15 residues. From germline, CDR1 is SGHRS and CDR2 YFSETQ. The CDR3, as DNA: TGCGCCAGCAGCTTAGGGCCCAGTCCTAATCAACCCCTCCACTTT. Translation gives CASSLGPSPNQPLHF.

J is TRBJ1-3 and V is TRBV7-8; D call uncertain. The CDR3 extends over 13 amino acids. Germline V lookup: CDR1 SGHVS, CDR2 FQNEAQ. The V end lost 2 bases, the J end lost 6 bases, and 8 bases lay between the germline ends. DNA of the CDR3: TGTGCCAGCAGCTTAATACGGGCAAACACCATATATTTT. It codes for CASSLIRANTIYF.